Listed below are T cell receptor beta chains from one sample, sequenced in a study of CD8 T cells in ankylosing spondylitis. TCRdb re-called the 5' RACE reads through MiXCR, storing one row per CDR3 protein. The sample shows approximately 350,000 distinct CDR3 sequences, about 15% of them seen only once. The sequenced material came from blood, either unsorted or a sorted T cell fraction (not recorded which). The receptors were gathered from a male donor with ankylosing spondylitis or in good health (not recorded which). CDR3s include the opening cysteine and the closing phenylalanine or tryptophan. Fields, in order: D gene, V gene, J gene, clone size, CDR3 DNA, CDR3 protein. D genes are given only for firm matches. Size tells how often a clone was seen (once, few, many) or the class of an expanded clone, and some rows leave it out.

>TRBD2|TRBV6-2/TRBV6-3|TRBJ2-1|few
TGTGCCAGCAGTTTTAACATCCTAGCGGGAGACAATGAGCAGTTCTTC
CASSFNILAGDNEQFF
>TRBD2|TRBV5-6|TRBJ2-5|-
TGTGCCAGCAGCGGAGCTAGCGGGAGGTTGGATGAGACCCAGTACTTC
CASSGASGRLDETQYF
>TRBD2|TRBV27|TRBJ2-2|-
TGTGCCAGCAACCCGGGTGCGGCGGGAGGGACCGGGGAGCTGTTTTTT
CASNPGAAGGTGELFF
>-|TRBV12-3/TRBV12-4|TRBJ2-7|few
TGTGCCAGCAGTTTTAATCTCCGCTACGAGCAGTACTTC
CASSFNLRYEQYF
>-|TRBV7-2|TRBJ2-7|-
TGTGCCAGCAGCTTCCCCGGGACCTACGAGCAGTACTTC
CASSFPGTYEQYF
>TRBD1|TRBV5-1|TRBJ1-1|-
TGCGCCAGCAGCAATGAAGACAGGGGAGAAGCTTTCTTT
CASSNEDRGEAFF
>-|TRBV5-6|TRBJ1-1|many
TGTGCCAGCAGCTTTCTGGGTGAACGGGGAGCTTTCTTT
CASSFLGERGAFF
>TRBD1|TRBV10-2|TRBJ1-5|few
TGCGCCAGCAGTGAAAGGTCCGGGACAGGCGGTCAGCCCCAGCATTTT
CASSERSGTGGQPQHF
>-|TRBV5-5|TRBJ2-2|-
TGTGCCAGCAGCTTGCACAGGGACGGGGAGCTGTTTTTT
CASSLHRDGELFF
>TRBD2|TRBV27|TRBJ2-7|-
TGTGCCAGCAGTTCGGGACTAGCGGGGGACGAGCAGTACTTC
CASSSGLAGDEQYF
>TRBD1|TRBV25-1|TRBJ1-1|few
TGTGCCAGCAGTGAATATGGCACAGGGGGGGTGGCTTTCTTT
CASSEYGTGGVAFF
>-|TRBV7-9|TRBJ1-5|-
TGTGCCAGCAGCCCCCCGGGGGGTAATCAGCCCCAGCATTTT
CASSPPGGNQPQHF
>TRBD1|TRBV12-3/TRBV12-4|TRBJ1-5|many
TGTGCCAGCAGTTTAGGGTCAACAGGGGCCCCCAAGCATTTT
CASSLGSTGAPKHF
>-|TRBV12-3/TRBV12-4|TRBJ1-1|few
TGTGCCAGCAGTTCGGGGGGAGGGGGGCTCCCCAAGGAAGCTTTCTTT
CASSSGGGGLPKEAFF
>-|TRBV12-5|TRBJ2-1|few
TGTGCTAGTGGTTTGGTACTGGGGAAGGGATTTCAGCACAATGAGCAGTTCTTC
CASGLVLGKGFQHNEQFF
>-|TRBV29-1|TRBJ2-2|-
TGCAGCGTTGGCGGCGGGACGAACACCGGGGAGCTGTTTTTT
CSVGGGTNTGELFF
>TRBD2|TRBV6-2/TRBV6-3|TRBJ2-3|-
TGTGCCAGCAGGGATAGCGGGACGGGGACAGATACGCAGTATTTT
CASRDSGTGTDTQYF
>TRBD2|TRBV6-1|TRBJ2-7|few
TGTGCCAGCATAGCCCTTAGCGGGAGGTACGAGCAGTACTTC
CASIALSGRYEQYF
>TRBD1|TRBV9|TRBJ2-7|-
TGTGCCAGCAGCCCTAGACAGGGGATGGGATACGAGCAGTACTTC
CASSPRQGMGYEQYF
>TRBD2|TRBV9|TRBJ2-1|few
TGTGCCAGCAGCGTAGGGCTTAGCGGGGGACGCAATGAGCAGTTCTTC
CASSVGLSGGRNEQFF
>TRBD2|TRBV20-1|TRBJ2-3|many
TGCAGTGCTAGAGATCCCGGGACTAGCGGCGGCACAGATACGCAGTATTTT
CSARDPGTSGGTDTQYF
>-|TRBV5-1|TRBJ1-6|few
TGCGCCAGCAGCTTGCGGGGGGATAATTCACCCCTCCACTTT
CASSLRGDNSPLHF
>TRBD1|TRBV5-5|TRBJ2-5|many
TGTGCCAGCAGCTCGACAGGGGGGGGGGCCACCCAGTACTTC
CASSSTGGGATQYF
>-|TRBV18|TRBJ1-4|-
TGTGCCAGCTCACCCGGAGCAACTAATGAAAAACTGTTTTTT
CASSPGATNEKLFF
>-|TRBV5-6|TRBJ1-1|few
TGTGCCAGCAGCCCGGAGACAGGTATCATGAACACTGAAGCTTTCTTT
CASSPETGIMNTEAFF
>-|TRBV12-3/TRBV12-4|TRBJ2-2|many
TGTGCCAGCAGTTTAGACCCTCCTGATATGAACACCGGGGAGCTGTTTTTT
CASSLDPPDMNTGELFF
>-|TRBV3-1|TRBJ1-1|few
TGTGCCAGCAGCCAAGTGTGGGGCGAAACGGGAGCTTTCTTT
CASSQVWGETGAFF
>TRBD2|TRBV5-1|TRBJ2-7|many
TGCGCCAGCAGTTCCGGCATGGCTAGCGGGAGAATCGCCTACGAGCAGTACTTC
CASSSGMASGRIAYEQYF
>-|TRBV18|TRBJ2-7|few
TGTGCCAGCTCACCACAGGAGGGTACCTACGAGCAGTACTTC
CASSPQEGTYEQYF
>-|TRBV20-1|TRBJ2-3|-
TGCAGTGAGAGGGACTGGCTTTCCGATACGCAGTATTTT
CSERDWLSDTQYF
>-|TRBV20-1|TRBJ2-1|few
TGCAGTGCTGAGTACCAGAAAGAGCAGTTCTTC
CSAEYQKEQFF
>-|TRBV6-6|TRBJ1-2|many
TGTGCCAGCAGTTACTCGGACACCTATGGCTACACCTTC
CASSYSDTYGYTF
>-|TRBV11-2|TRBJ2-1|few
TGTGCCAGCAGCTCCTCGCTTGGTCCTTCGCCCATTTTGGATGAGCAGTTCTTC
CASSSSLGPSPILDEQFF